This entry lists 3 T cell receptor beta chains sequenced from one sample in a study of response to subunit inactivated influenza vaccine. TCRdb redid the calling of the RT-PCR reads with MiXCR, one entry per CDR3 protein. This sample carries 800,000 to 1,000,000 distinct CDR3 sequences, approximately 21% of them seen once, and the ten largest clones take about 9.4%. The material sequenced was PBMCs from blood, taken 4 to 6 days after vaccination. Receptors originate from a man in his forties or fifties who received an inactivated influenza vaccine.

This clonotype was seen only a few times. The chain links TRBV7-2 to TRBJ1-3; 9 nucleotides agree with TRBD1. Trimming removed 5 bases from V and 2 bases from J; junction bases left unmatched: 10. Germline CDR1 is SGHTA and CDR2 is FQGNSA. The CDR3 runs to 17 residues. CDR3 loop: CASSPTSGQGPGNTIYF. DNA of the CDR3: TGTGCCAGCAGCCCCACTTCCGGACAGGGGCCTGGAAACACCATATATTTT.

The V and J genes are TRBV12-3 or TRBV12-4 and TRBJ1-4, with a tentative D call TRBD1 (6 bases). There are 14 residues in the CDR3. Trimming cost V 3 bases and J 8 bases, with 13 bases left between them. The CDR3 DNA reads as TGTGCCAGCAGTTTGGGGACATCATCCGAAAAACTGTTTTTT. Its protein is CASSLGTSSEKLFF.

This clonotype has only a few counts. The chain carries TRBV9 and TRBJ2-5, with a tentative D call TRBD1 (5 bases). Germline V gene lookup returns CDR1 SGDLS and CDR2 YYNGEE. Trimming shortened V by 0 bases and J by 4 bases, and 13 bases separated the two germline ends. The length of the CDR3 is 15 residues. The CDR3 spells CASSVGTARGETQYF. The CDR3 coding sequence is TGTGCCAGCAGCGTAGGGACGGCAAGGGGAGAGACCCAGTACTTC.